This T cell receptor (beta chain) was sequenced in a study of beta chain features in type 1 diabetes. Study in general: Age, gender, cell numbers and subset yield matched between patients and controls. Cells sorted and examined across all samples totaled 85 million to 130 million. General study results and limits: A moderate, significant TCRB CDR3 shortening appeared in type 1 diabetes across four CD4+ subsets. A definitive answer on HLA type influencing TCRB rearrangement was not reached here. Diminished insertions and augmented deletions at VDJ junctions characterized type 1 diabetes patients.

Trimming took off 3 bases at V and 7 bases at J, with 18 bases between the two ends. The CDR3 runs 15 residues. CDR1 and CDR2 from the germline V gene are KGHSH and LQKENI. Expressed TCRB transcripts were sequenced because the entire RNA isolate underwent reverse transcription. Using immunoSEQ multiplex PCR, the repertoire was profiled, and TCRdb retains in-frame clones only, with some absent. Of 300,000 to 350,000 clones listed, 9.3% are singletons. There are a few counts of this clone. Its specificity is not known. The origin of this receptor is a man younger than 45 with type 1 diabetes. The V call is TRBV18, the J call TRBJ1-2; weak D call: TRBD1 (5 bases). Material: central memory CD4+ T cells from blood. CDR3 amino acids: CASSPLERGLSGYTF. CDR3 sequence (DNA): TGTGCCAGCTCACCTTTGGAGAGGGGCCTTTCTGGCTACACCTTC.